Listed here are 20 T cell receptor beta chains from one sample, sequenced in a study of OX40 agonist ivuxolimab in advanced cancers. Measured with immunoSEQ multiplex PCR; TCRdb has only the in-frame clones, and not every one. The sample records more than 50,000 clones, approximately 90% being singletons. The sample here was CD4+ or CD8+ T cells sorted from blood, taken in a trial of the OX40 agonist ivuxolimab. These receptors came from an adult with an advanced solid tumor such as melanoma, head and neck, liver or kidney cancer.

The CDR3, as DNA: TGTGCCAGTAGTACTCGGCCCAGCTCCTACGAGCAGTACTTC. Translated: CASSTRPSSYEQYF. The chain joins TRBV19 to TRBJ2-7; D gene uncertain. V was shortened by 4 bases and J by 0 bases, with 10 bases between the two germline ends. The CDR3 sequence is 14 residues long. CDR1 and CDR2 (germline): LNHDA, SQIVND (reference sequence).

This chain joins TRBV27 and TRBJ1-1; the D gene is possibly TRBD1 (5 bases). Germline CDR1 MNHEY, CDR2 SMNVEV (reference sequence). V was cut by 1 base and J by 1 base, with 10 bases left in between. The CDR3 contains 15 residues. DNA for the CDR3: TGTGCCAGCAGTTTATGGGCAGGGCCGAACACTGAAGCTTTCTTT. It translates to CASSLWAGPNTEAFF.

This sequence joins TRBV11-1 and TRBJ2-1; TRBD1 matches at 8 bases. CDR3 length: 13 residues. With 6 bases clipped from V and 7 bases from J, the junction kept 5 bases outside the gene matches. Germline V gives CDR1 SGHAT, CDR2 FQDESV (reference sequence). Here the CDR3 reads CASSPQGANEQFF. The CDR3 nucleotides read TGTGCCAGCAGTCCCCAGGGGGCGAATGAGCAGTTCTTC.

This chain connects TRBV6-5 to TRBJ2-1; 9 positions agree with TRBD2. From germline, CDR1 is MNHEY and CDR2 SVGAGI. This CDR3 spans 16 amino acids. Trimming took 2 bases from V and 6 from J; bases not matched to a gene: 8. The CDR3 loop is CASSYTAGGRVNEQFF. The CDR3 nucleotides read TGTGCCAGCAGTTACACGGCGGGGGGGCGGGTCAATGAGCAGTTCTTC.

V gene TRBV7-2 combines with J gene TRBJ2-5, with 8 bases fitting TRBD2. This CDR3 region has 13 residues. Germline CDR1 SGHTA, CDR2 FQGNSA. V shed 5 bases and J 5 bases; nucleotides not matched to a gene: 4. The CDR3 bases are TGTGCCAGCAGCGGACTAGCAGAGGAGACCCAGTACTTC. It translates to CASSGLAEETQYF.

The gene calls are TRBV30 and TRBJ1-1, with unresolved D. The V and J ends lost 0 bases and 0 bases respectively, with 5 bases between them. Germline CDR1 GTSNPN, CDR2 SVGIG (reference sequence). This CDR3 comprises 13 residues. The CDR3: CAWSVGMNTEAFF. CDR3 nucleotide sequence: TGTGCCTGGAGTGTAGGGATGAACACTGAAGCTTTCTTT.

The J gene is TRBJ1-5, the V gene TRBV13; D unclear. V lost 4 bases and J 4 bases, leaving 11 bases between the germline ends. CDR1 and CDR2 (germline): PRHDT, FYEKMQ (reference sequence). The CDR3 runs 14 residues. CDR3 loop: CASSSRQGNQPQHF. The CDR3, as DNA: TGTGCCAGCAGCTCACGACAAGGAAATCAGCCCCAGCATTTT.

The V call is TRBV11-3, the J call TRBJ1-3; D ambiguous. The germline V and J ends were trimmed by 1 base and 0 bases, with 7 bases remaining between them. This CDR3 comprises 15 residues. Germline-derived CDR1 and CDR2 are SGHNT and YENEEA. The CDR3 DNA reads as TGTGCCAGCAGCTTAGGAACAAGCTCTGGAAACACCATATATTTT. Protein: CASSLGTSSGNTIYF.

The CDR3 region is CATSILDRANQPQHF. The CDR3, as DNA: TGTGCCACCAGCATCCTGGACAGGGCCAATCAGCCCCAGCATTTT. The chain uses TRBV15 and TRBJ1-5, with 8 bases lining up with TRBD1. The germline V gene has CDR1 LNHNV and CDR2 YYDKDF (reference sequence). This CDR3 comprises 15 residues. The ends lost 4 bases at V and 3 bases at J; junction bases unmatched: 5.

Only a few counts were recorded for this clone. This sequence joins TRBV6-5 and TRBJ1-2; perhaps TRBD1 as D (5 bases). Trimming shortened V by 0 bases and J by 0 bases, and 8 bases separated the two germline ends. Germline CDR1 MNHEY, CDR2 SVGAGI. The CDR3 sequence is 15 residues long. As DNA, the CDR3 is TGTGCCAGCAGTTACTCGGACATGGCTAACTATGGCTACACCTTC. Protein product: CASSYSDMANYGYTF.

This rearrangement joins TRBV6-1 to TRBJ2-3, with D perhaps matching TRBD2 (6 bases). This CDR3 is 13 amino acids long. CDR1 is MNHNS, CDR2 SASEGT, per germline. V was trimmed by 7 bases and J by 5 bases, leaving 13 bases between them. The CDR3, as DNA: TGTGCCAGCATCGGAGGGGAGAGAGATACGCAGTATTTT. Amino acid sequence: CASIGGERDTQYF.

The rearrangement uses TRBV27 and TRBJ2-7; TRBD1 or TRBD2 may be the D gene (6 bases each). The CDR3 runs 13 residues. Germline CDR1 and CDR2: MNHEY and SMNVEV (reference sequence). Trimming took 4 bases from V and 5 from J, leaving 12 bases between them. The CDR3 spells CASSSGAVNEQYF. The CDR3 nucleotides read TGTGCCAGCAGTTCGGGGGCGGTAAACGAGCAGTACTTC.

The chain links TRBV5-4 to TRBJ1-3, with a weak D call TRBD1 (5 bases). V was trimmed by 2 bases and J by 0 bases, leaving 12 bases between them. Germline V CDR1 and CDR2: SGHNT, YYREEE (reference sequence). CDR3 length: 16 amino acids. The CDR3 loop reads CASSFARGYSGNTIYF. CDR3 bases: TGTGCCAGCAGCTTCGCTCGGGGCTACTCTGGAAACACCATATATTTT.

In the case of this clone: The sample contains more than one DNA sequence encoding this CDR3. CDR3 residues: CASSLGGLYEQYF. The CDR3 region has the DNA TGTGCCAGCAGTTTAGGGGGCCTCTACGAGCAGTACTTC. The rearrangement uses TRBV27 and TRBJ2-7, with D maybe TRBD1 (6 bases). Trimming cost V 2 bases and J 3 bases, with 8 bases left between them. The CDR3 runs 13 residues. CDR1 is MNHEY, CDR2 SMNVEV, per germline (reference sequence).

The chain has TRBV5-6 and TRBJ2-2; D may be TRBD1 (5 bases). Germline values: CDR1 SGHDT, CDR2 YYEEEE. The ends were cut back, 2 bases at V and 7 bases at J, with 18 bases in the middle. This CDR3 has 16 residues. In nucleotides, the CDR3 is TGTGCCAGCAGCTTAAGGGGCCTCTCACGGAACGGGGAGCTGTTTTTT. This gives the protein CASSLRGLSRNGELFF.

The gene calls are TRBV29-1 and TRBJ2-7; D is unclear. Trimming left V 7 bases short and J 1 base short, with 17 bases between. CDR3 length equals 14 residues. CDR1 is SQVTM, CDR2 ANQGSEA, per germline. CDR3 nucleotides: TGCAGCGCCTGGGAAGCCGGAAGATCCTACGAGCAGTACTTC. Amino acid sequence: CSAWEAGRSYEQYF.

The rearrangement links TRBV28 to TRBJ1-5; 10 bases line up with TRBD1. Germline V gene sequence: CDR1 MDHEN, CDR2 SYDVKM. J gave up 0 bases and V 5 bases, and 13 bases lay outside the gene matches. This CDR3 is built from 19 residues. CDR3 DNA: TGTGCCAGCAGTACTTCCGGGACAGGGGCAATCCATAGCAATCAGCCCCAGCATTTT. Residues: CASSTSGTGAIHSNQPQHF.

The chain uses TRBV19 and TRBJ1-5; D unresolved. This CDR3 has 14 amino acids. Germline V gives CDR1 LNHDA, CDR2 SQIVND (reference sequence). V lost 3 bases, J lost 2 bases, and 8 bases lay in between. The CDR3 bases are TGTGCCAGTAGTATGATGCTGGGCAATCAGCCCCAGCATTTT. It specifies CASSMMLGNQPQHF.

CDR3 nucleotides: TGTGCCAGCAGCGCAGTAGCCTCGACCGGTGAAAAACTGTTTTTT. Its protein product is CASSAVASTGEKLFF. J is TRBJ1-4 and V is TRBV9; unclear D gene. Germline loops: CDR1 SGDLS, CDR2 YYNGEE. This CDR3 has 15 amino acids. The ends were cut back, 3 bases at V and 7 bases at J, with 16 bases in the middle.

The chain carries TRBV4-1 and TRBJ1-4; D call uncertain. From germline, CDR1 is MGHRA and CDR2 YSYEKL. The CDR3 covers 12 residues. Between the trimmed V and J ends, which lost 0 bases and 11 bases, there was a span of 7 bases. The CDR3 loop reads CASSQDSPKLFF. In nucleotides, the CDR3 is TGCGCCAGCAGCCAAGATTCGCCGAAACTGTTTTTT.